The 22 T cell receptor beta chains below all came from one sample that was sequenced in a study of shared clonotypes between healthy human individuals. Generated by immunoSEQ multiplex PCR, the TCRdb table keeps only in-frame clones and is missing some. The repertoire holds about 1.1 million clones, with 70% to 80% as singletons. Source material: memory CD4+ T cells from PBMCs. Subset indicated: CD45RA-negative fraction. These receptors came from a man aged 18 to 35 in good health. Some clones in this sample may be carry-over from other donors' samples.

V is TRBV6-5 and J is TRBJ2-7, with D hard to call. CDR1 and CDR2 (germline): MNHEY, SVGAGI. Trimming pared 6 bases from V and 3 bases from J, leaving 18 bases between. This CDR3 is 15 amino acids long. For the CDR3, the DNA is TGTGCCAGCAGACGAAGCCTGACTTCAGGCTACGAGCAGTACTTC. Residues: CASRRSLTSGYEQYF.

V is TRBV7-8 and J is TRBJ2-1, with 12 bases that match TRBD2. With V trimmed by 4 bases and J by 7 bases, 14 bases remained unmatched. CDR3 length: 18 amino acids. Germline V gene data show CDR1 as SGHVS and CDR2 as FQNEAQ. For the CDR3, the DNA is TGTGCCAGCAGCTCCCGCCCCCGGCAGCTAGCGGGGGGGAATGAGCAGTTCTTC. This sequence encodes CASSSRPRQLAGGNEQFF.

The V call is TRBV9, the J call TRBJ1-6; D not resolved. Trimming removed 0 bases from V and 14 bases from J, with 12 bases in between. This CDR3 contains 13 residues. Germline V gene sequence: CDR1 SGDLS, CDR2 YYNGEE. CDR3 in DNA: TGTGCCAGCAGCGTAGAGGGAGAGGGTGCCCTCCACTTT. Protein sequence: CASSVEGEGALHF.

In nucleotides, the CDR3 is TGTGCCAGCAGTGAAATCTGGTACCACGAGCAGTACTTC. This codes for CASSEIWYHEQYF. The chain uses TRBV6-1 and TRBJ2-7; no clear D gene. The V gene lost 2 bases and the J gene lost 5 bases, with 10 bases spanning the gap. The CDR3 loop spans 13 amino acids. Germline V CDR1 and CDR2: MNHNS, SASEGT.

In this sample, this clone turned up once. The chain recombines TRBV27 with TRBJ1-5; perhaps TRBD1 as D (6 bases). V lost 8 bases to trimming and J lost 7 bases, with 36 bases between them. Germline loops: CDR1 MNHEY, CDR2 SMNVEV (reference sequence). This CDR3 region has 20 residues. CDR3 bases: TGTGCCAGCCCCATCCTATCCGGGACACCCAAGACTGGCTCCGCACAGCCCCAGCATTTT. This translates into CASPILSGTPKTGSAQPQHF.

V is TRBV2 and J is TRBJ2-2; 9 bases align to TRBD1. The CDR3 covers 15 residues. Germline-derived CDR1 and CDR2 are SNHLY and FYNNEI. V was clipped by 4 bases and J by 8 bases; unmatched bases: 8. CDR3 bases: TGTGCCAGCAGTGCACCCGGGACAGGGACGGGGGAGCTGTTTTTT. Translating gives CASSAPGTGTGELFF.

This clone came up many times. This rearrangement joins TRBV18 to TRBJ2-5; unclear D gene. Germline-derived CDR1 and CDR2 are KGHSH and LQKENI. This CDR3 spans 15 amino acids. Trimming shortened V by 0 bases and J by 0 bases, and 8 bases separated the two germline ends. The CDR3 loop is CASSPPVANQETQYF. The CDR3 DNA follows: TGTGCCAGCTCACCACCGGTGGCAAACCAAGAGACCCAGTACTTC.

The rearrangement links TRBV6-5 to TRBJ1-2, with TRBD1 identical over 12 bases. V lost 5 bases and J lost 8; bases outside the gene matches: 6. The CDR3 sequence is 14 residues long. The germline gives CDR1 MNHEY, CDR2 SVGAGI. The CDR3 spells CASSRGQGAGGYTF. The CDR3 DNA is TGTGCCAGCAGTAGGGGACAGGGGGCCGGGGGCTACACCTTC.

Here the CDR3 reads CASSVSRQGAFGNTIYF. The DNA of the CDR3 is TGTGCCAGCAGCGTTTCGCGACAGGGGGCCTTTGGAAACACCATATATTTT. The gene calls are TRBV9 and TRBJ1-3; 10 nucleotides match TRBD1. The ends lost 2 bases at V and 3 bases at J; junction bases unmatched: 8. The CDR3 is 17 amino acids. Looked up from germline, CDR1 is SGDLS and CDR2 is YYNGEE.

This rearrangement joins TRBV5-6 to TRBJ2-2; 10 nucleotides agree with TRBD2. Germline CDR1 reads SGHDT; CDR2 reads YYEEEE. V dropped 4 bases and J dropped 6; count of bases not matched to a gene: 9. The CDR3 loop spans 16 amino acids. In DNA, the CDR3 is TGTGCCAGCAGCCAGATCGGACTAGCGGTTGCCGGGGAGCTGTTTTTT. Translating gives CASSQIGLAVAGELFF. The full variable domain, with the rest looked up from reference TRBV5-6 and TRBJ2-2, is DAGVTQSPTHLIKTRGQQVTLRCSPKSGHDTVSWYQQALGQGPQFIFQYYEEEERQRGNFPDRFSGHQFPNYSSELNVNALLLGDSALYLCASSQIGLAVAGELFFGEGSRLTVL.

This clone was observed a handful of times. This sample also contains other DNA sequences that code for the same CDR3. The CDR3 region has the DNA TGTGCCAGCAGCTTACGAGGGGCGGGCTATGGCTACACCTTC. It yields the protein CASSLRGAGYGYTF. The rearrangement links TRBV7-2 to TRBJ1-2; D might be TRBD1 (5 bases). CDR1 and CDR2 (germline): SGHTA, FQGNSA. CDR3 length: 14 amino acids. V was shortened by 2 bases and J by 4 bases, with 11 bases between the two germline ends.

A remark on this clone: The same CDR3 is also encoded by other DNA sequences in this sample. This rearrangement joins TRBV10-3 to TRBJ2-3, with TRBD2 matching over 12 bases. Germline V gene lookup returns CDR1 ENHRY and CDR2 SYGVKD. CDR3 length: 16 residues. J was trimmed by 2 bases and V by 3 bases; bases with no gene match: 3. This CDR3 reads CAISEGLAGITDTQYF. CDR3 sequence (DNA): TGTGCCATCAGTGAAGGACTAGCGGGAATCACAGATACGCAGTATTTT.

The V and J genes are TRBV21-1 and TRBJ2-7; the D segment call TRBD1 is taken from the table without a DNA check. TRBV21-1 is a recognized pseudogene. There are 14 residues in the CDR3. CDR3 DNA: TGTGCCAGCATGGACAGGCTATGCTCCTACGAGCAGTACTTC. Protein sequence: CASMDRLCSYEQYF.

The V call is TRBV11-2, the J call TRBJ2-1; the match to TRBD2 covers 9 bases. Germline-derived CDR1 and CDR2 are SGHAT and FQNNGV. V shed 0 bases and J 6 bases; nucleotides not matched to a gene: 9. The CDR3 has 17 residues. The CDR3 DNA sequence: TGTGCCAGCAGCTTAGACCCTACCGGGACTAGCCTCAATGAGCAGTTCTTC. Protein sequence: CASSLDPTGTSLNEQFF. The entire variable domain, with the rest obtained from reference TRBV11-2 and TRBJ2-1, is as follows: EAGVAQSPRYKIIEKRQSVAFWCNPISGHATLYWYQQILGQGPKLLIQFQNNGVVDDSQLPKDRFSAERLKGVDSTLKIQPAKLEDSAVYLCASSLDPTGTSLNEQFFGPGTRLTVL.

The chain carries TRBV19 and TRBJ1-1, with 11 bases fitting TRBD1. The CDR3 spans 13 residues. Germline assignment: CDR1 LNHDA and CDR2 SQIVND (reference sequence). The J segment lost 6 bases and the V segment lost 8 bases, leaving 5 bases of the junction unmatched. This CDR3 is CASQGQGGAEAFF. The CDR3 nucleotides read TGTGCCAGTCAGGGACAGGGGGGAGCTGAAGCTTTCTTT.

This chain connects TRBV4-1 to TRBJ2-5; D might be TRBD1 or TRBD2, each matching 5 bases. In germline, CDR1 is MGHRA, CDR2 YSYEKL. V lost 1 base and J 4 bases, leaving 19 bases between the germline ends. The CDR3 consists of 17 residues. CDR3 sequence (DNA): TGCGCCAGCAGCCAAGTGGCCCTGGGATCAGGGAGAGAGACCCAGTACTTC. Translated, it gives CASSQVALGSGRETQYF.

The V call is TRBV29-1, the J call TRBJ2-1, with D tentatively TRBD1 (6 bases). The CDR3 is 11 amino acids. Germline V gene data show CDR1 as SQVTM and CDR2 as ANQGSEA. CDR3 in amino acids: CSGGRSGEQFF. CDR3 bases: TGCAGTGGGGGCCGTTCGGGTGAGCAGTTCTTC.

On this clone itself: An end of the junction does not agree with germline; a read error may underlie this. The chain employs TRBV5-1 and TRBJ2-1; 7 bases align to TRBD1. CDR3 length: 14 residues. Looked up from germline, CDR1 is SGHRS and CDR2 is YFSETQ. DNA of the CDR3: TGCGCCAGCAGGGGGGTCACTATGCGCGAAGACAGGGTCTTC. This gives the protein CASRGVTMREDRVF.

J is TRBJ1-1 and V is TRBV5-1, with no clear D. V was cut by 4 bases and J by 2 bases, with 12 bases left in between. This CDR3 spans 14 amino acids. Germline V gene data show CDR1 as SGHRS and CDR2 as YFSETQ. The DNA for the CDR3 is TGCGCCAGCAGCCCCCAAACCCATAACACTGAAGCTTTCTTT. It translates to CASSPQTHNTEAFF.

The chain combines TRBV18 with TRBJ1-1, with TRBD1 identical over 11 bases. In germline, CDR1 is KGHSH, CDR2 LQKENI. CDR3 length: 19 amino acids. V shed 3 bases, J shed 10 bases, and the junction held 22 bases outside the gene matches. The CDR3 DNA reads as TGTGCCAGCTCACCCCAAAGGACAGGGGGCACCCCAAAATCAATAGCAGCTTTCTTT. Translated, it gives CASSPQRTGGTPKSIAAFF.

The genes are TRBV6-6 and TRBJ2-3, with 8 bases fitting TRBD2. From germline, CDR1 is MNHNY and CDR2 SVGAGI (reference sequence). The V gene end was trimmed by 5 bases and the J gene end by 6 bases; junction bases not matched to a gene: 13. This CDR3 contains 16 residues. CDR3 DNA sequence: TGTGCCAGCAGTCAACCGTTGGGACTAGGGGCCGATACGCAGTATTTT. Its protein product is CASSQPLGLGADTQYF.

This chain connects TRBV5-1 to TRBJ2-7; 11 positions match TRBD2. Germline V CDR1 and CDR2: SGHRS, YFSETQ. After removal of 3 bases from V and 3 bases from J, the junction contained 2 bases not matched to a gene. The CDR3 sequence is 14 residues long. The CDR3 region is CASSSTSGNYEQYF. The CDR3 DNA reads TGCGCCAGCAGCTCGACTAGCGGGAACTACGAGCAGTACTTC.